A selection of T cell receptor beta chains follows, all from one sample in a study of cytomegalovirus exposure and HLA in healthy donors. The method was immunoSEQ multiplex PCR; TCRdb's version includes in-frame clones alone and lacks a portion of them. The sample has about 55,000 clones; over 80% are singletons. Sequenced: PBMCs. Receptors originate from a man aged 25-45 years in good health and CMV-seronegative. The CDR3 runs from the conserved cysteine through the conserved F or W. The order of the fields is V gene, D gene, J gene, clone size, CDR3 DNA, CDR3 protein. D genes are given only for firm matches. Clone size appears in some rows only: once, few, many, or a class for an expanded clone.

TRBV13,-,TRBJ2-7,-,TGTGCCAGCAGCAGCCAGGGCCCGAGCTCCTACGAGCAGTACTTC,CASSSQGPSSYEQYF
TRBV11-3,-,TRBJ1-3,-,TGTGCCAGCAGCTTACTCCCCAGGCAGGGAGGATCTGGAAACACCATATATTTT,CASSLLPRQGGSGNTIYF
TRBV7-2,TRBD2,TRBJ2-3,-,TGTGCCAGCAGCTCCTCTAGCGGGAGGGGGGATACGCAGTATTTT,CASSSSSGRGDTQYF
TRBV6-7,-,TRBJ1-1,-,TGTGCCAGCAGTTACCCCTATAGGAACACTGAAGCTTTCTTT,CASSYPYRNTEAFF
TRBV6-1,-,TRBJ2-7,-,TGTGCCAGCAGTGAAGCGTCGGGGTCCTACGAGCAGTACTTC,CASSEASGSYEQYF
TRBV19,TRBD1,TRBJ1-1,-,TGTGCCAGTAGTATGGGGGACAGGTCTAACACTGAAGCTTTCTTT,CASSMGDRSNTEAFF
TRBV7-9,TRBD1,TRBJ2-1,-,TGTGCCAGCAGCGCGGGACAGGGGTCCTACAATGAGCAGTTCTTC,CASSAGQGSYNEQFF
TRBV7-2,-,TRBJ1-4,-,TGTGCCAGCAGCTTGGGCAGGGGAATTACTAATGAAAAACTGTTTTTT,CASSLGRGITNEKLFF
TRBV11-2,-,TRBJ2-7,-,TGTGCCAGCAGCTTAGACAGGTACGAGCAGTACTTC,CASSLDRYEQYF
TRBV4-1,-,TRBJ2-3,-,TGCGCCAGCAGCCAAGGGGGACAAATTAAGCTGGATACGCAGTATTTT,CASSQGGQIKLDTQYF
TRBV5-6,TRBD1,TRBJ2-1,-,TGTGCCAGCAGCCCGGAGAGGGGGCTATACAATGAGCAGTTCTTC,CASSPERGLYNEQFF
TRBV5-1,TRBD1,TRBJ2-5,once,TGCGCCAGTACCGGGACAGGGAATGTTGAGACCCAGTACTTC,CASTGTGNVETQYF
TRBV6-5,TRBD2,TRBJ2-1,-,TGTGCCAGCAGTTATTTAGCGGGAGGGTCCTACAATGAGCAGTTCTTC,CASSYLAGGSYNEQFF
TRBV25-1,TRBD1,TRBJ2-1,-,TGTGCCAGCAGTCGCCCCGGGACAGGGGACTACAATGAGCAGTTCTTC,CASSRPGTGDYNEQFF
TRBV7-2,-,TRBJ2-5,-,TGTGCCAGCAGCTTAGCGCTGGTGAGAGAGACCCAGTACTTC,CASSLALVRETQYF
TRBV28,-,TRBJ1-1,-,TGTGCCAGCAACCTTGACAATATGAACACTGAAGCTTTCTTT,CASNLDNMNTEAFF
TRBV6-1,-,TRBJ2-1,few,TGTGCCAGCAGCGACAGTAGGCAGTTCTTC,CASSDSRQFF
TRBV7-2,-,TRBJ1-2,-,TGTGCCAGCAGCTTACCAGAGACTAATGGCTACACCTTC,CASSLPETNGYTF
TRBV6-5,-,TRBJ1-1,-,TGTGCCAGCAGTTACTCGCGAATCATGAACACTGAAGCTTTCTTT,CASSYSRIMNTEAFF
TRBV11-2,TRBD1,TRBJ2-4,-,TGTGCCAGCGGCTCGTGGACAGGGAGAGCCAAAAACATTCAGTACTTC,CASGSWTGRAKNIQYF
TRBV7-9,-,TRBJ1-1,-,TGTGCCAGCAGCGGGGGCGCGGACACTGAAGCTTTCTTT,CASSGGADTEAFF
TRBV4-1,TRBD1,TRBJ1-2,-,TGCGCCAGCAGCCTTTACAGGGGAGATGACTATGGCTACACCTTC,CASSLYRGDDYGYTF
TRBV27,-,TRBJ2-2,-,TGTGCCAGCAGTCTGGACACTAACACCGGGGAGCTGTTTTTT,CASSLDTNTGELFF
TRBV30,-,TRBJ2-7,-,TGTGCCTGGAGCCCGGCCTACGAGCAGTACTTC,CAWSPAYEQYF
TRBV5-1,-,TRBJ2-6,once,TGCGCCAGCAGCTTGCCTAGACAGGGAGGCTCATCCGGGGCCAACGTCCTGACTTTC,CASSLPRQGGSSGANVLTF
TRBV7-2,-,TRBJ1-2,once,TGTGCCAGCAGCAGAGGAGGCGGATTTAACTATGGCTACACCTTC,CASSRGGGFNYGYTF
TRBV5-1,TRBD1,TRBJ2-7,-,TGCGCCAGCAGCTTCCTATTCCAGGGGGCTGGGTACGAGCAGTACTTC,CASSFLFQGAGYEQYF
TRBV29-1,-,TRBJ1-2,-,TGCAGCGTTGGGGGGGATCTCTATGGCTACACCTTC,CSVGGDLYGYTF
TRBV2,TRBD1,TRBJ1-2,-,TGTGCCAGCAGTGGAGGACAGGGGGCTCCCAATAACTATGGCTACACCTTC,CASSGGQGAPNNYGYTF
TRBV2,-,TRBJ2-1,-,TGTGCCAGCAGTGGAGACACCCGGAATGAGCAGTTCTTC,CASSGDTRNEQFF
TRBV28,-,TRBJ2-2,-,TGTGCCAGCAGTTACCCCCTAGATAGAACGGCCCCGAACACCGGGGAGCTGTTTTTT,CASSYPLDRTAPNTGELFF
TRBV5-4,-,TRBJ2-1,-,TGTGCCAGCAGCTCGGAGACGGGTGCCTACAATGAGCAGTTCTTC,CASSSETGAYNEQFF
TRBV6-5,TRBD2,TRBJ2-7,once,TGTGCCAGCAGCCGGGGACTATCCCCTTCCTACGAGCAGTACTTC,CASSRGLSPSYEQYF
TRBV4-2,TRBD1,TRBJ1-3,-,TGTGCCAGCAGCCAAGAGACAGGGATAAGAGGAAACACCATATATTTT,CASSQETGIRGNTIYF
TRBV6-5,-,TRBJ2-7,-,TGTGCCAGCAGTTACTCTAGGGGGTTCGGCTACGAGCAGTACTTC,CASSYSRGFGYEQYF
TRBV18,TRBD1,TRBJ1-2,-,TGTGCCAGCTCACCCTGGACAGGATCCGGCTACACCTTC,CASSPWTGSGYTF
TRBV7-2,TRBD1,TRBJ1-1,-,TGTGCCAGCAGCCCCCGGACAGGGTTGAGCACTGAAGCTTTCTTT,CASSPRTGLSTEAFF
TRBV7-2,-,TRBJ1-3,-,TGTGCCAGCAGCTTAGCAGAGTCCTCTGGAAACACCATATATTTT,CASSLAESSGNTIYF
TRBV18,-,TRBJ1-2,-,TGTGCCAGCTCACCACAGGACAGCCCACATGGCTACACCTTC,CASSPQDSPHGYTF
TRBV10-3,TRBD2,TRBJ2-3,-,TGTGCCATCAGCTCTGGGACTAGTAGCGATACGCAGTATTTT,CAISSGTSSDTQYF
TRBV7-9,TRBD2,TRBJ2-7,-,TGTGCCAGCAGCTTAGGGGGGGGGATTAAGTTCTACGAGCAGTACTTC,CASSLGGGIKFYEQYF
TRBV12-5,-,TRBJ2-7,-,TGTGCTAGTGGCCCCGCGCCGTTGGGGCGAGAGCAGTACTTC,CASGPAPLGREQYF
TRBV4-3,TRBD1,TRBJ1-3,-,TGCGCCAGCAGCGGGACAGGCAACTCTGGAAACACCATATATTTT,CASSGTGNSGNTIYF
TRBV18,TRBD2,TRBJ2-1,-,TGTGCCAGCTCAGCGACTAGCTACACTGAGCAGTTCTTC,CASSATSYTEQFF
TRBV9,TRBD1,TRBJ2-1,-,TGTGCCAGCAGCATCTTCCCGGGACAGGGGGCTTATGAGCAGTTCTTC,CASSIFPGQGAYEQFF
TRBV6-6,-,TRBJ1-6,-,TGTGCCAGCAGTTACTCGTGGCGGGATTCACCCCTCCACTTT,CASSYSWRDSPLHF
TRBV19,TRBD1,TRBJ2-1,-,TGTGCCAGTAGTATAGAAATAGGGACAGCCTCCTACAATGAGCAGTTCTTC,CASSIEIGTASYNEQFF
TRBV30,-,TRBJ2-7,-,TGTGCCTGGAGTGTACAATGGGGCGCCTACGAGCAGTACTTC,CAWSVQWGAYEQYF
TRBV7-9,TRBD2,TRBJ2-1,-,TGTGCCAGCAGCTTAAGAGCGGGGGTCTACAATGAGCAGTTCTTC,CASSLRAGVYNEQFF
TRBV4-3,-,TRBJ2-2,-,TGCGCCAGCAGCCATGGAAATAGCGGACTCACCGGGGAGCTGTTTTTT,CASSHGNSGLTGELFF
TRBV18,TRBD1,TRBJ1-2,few,TGTGCCAGCTCACCAAAGACAGGGATCCACTATGGCTACACCTTC,CASSPKTGIHYGYTF
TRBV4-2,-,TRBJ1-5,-,TGTGCCAGCAGCCAAGATTGGGGGCTTAGGCCCCAGCATTTT,CASSQDWGLRPQHF
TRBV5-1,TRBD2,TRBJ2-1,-,TGCGCCAGCAGCTTACCCAACCTAGCGGGGGCCAACAATGAGCAGTTCTTC,CASSLPNLAGANNEQFF
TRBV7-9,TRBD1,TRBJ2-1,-,TGTGCCAGCAGCTTTGGCAGGGGGTCCTACAATGAGCAGTTCTTC,CASSFGRGSYNEQFF
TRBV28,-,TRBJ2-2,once,TGTGCCAGCAGTTCACACCCTACAGGCCCCGGGGAGCTGTTTTTT,CASSSHPTGPGELFF
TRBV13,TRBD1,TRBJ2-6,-,TGTGCCAGCAGTTCCCGGGACAGCAACTCTGGGGCCAACGTCCTGACTTTC,CASSSRDSNSGANVLTF
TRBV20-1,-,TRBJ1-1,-,TGCAGTGCTGCAGGGAACACTGAAGCTTTCTTT,CSAAGNTEAFF
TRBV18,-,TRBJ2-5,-,TGTGCCAGCTCACCGGGAGTCCAGCAAGAGACCCAGTACTTC,CASSPGVQQETQYF